The text below deals with one T cell receptor (beta chain). Antigen unknown. Sequencing used immunoSEQ multiplex PCR; TCRdb keeps in-frame clones, though not all of them. Among roughly 78,000 clones listed, roughly 90% were seen once. The data were obtained in a study of identifying expanded T cells in peripheral blood. Germline V gene lookup returns CDR1 GTSNPN and CDR2 SVGIG (reference sequence). V shed 3 bases and J shed 6 bases, with 5 bases lying between them. The CDR3 is 11 amino acids. The study's findings and limits: About 1.2 clones differed between technical replicates, versus around 15 and 19 over time.

This receptor was identified in a person between 18 and 75 years old in good health. This chain connects TRBV30 to TRBJ2-2, with D unclear. Sequencing was performed on blood. The CDR3 protein is CAWRGSGELFF. The CDR3 DNA reads TGTGCCTGGAGAGGTTCCGGGGAGCTGTTTTTT.